The source of this T cell receptor (beta chain) is a study of human T cells and chemical hapten exposure. Study in general: TCR yields differed between samples (mainly from small differences in pooled library volume).

Study-level results: DPC sensitization left the count of TCRs above 1 in 1000 unchanged.

CDR3 length equals 14 residues. V gave up 5 bases and J gave up 2 bases; unmatched junction bases: 6. The germline CDR1 and CDR2 sequences are SQVTM and ANQGSEA. The study used a library that attached unique molecular identifiers to individual cDNA molecules. As originally analysed: A per-sample median of about 100,000 TCRs was observed, with counts ranging from about 20,000 to 690,600. MiXCR was run by TCRdb on the RACE reads, yielding one entry per CDR3 protein. The V and J calls follow TCRdb's processing rather than the paper's. The table lists 130,000 or so distinct CDR3 sequences, about 9.4% of them singletons. Sample time point: healthy volunteer bleed at 2 weeks. Extraction of total RNA was performed on unfractionated whole blood. This clonotype was observed a handful of times. Its target is unknown.

The V and J genes are TRBV29-1 and TRBJ2-1; 7 bases map to TRBD2. This clonotype originated in a male donor in good health. Some clones in this sample may be carry-over from other donors' samples. What was sequenced was whole blood. DNA of the CDR3: TGCAGCGTTCGCTCGGGAGGCACCTACAATGAGCAGTTCTTC. This sequence encodes CSVRSGGTYNEQFF.